This T cell receptor (beta chain) was documented in a study of CD8+ T cells in alopecia areata (dated by TCRdb to the late 2010s). The study in broad terms: Treated patients were enrolled in an open-label pilot trial of oral tofacitinib at 5 to 10 mg twice daily for moderate-to-severe alopecia areata. Tofacitinib was given for 6 to 18 months, followed by 6 months of follow-up off drug to assess delayed response and recurrence. Scalp tissue and sorted CD4+ and CD8+ peripheral blood T cells from patchy and totalis/universalis alopecia areata patients and from healthy controls were covered by human TCRbeta sequencing. RNA was obtained with the PAXgene miRNA kit for fixed scalp, the miRNeasy kit for PBMCs, and the RNeasy kit for mouse skin. Scalp clonality was compared across normal scalp (n=4), patchy alopecia areata scalp (n=8), and alopecia totalis/universalis scalp (n=8). immunoSEQ multiplex PCR using 35 Vbeta forward primers and 13 Jbeta reverse primers was used to amplify TCRbeta CDR3 regions. Biopsies were taken from tofacitinib-treated patients at baseline and at 4 and 24 weeks of treatment, and a later scalp biopsy was taken in several of the tofacitinib-treated patients. For the treated patients, the SALT score, which quantifies what percentage of scalp surface area is affected, served as the measure of disease severity. High-throughput TCRbeta sequencing was used to examine T cell clonal expansion in alopecia areata in both the C3H/HeJ mouse model and human patients.

The library was built by means of the immunoSEQ multiplex PCR assay. To provide template for TCR sequencing, every sample had RNA extracted and reverse transcribed into cDNA. SuperScript III was used for first-strand cDNA synthesis, primed with a 2:1 mix of oligo-dT and random hexamers. Amplification bias was assessed with a synthetic immune receptor repertoire, and residual bias was removed computationally. The authors' analysis ran thus. After raw reads were preprocessed to remove errors, the CDR3 was defined following IMGT conventions as running from the conserved cysteine to phenylalanine. Clonality was computed by normalizing Shannon entropy by log2 of the number of productive unique TCRs and subtracting the result from 1. CD4 or CD8 identity of scalp clones was inferred by cross-referencing scalp TCRbeta sequences with sorted blood CD4 and CD8 repertoires. Not all clones reach the TCRdb copy of this immuneACCESS table, which keeps in-frame sequences only. Checked studies attribute under half of the gap to unresolved V genes and leave the rest unexplained. The V and J calls and clone size were taken over from that table, and D and trimming were inferred from the DNA. In all, the sample holds 150,000 to 200,000 clones, and roughly 50% of those were seen once. The top ten clonotypes cover around 12% of the sample.

CDR1 and CDR2 are drawn from the germline V gene (reference sequence): GTSNPN, SVGIG. The CDR3 holds 17 amino acids from the cysteine to the phenylalanine. Solely the CDR3 DNA is kept, with 51 bases framed from the first base. V is cut by 0 bases and J by 0 bases, and the space between the germline ends is 15 bases. What the research found in general, with its limitations: Because the treated cohort was small and included a single nonresponder, larger studies are needed to assess links between baseline CD8+ expansion and response. Compared with normal scalp, lesional scalp, particularly in alopecia totalis/universalis, had higher clonality and more expanded CD8+ clones, which suggests antigenic drive. Resident alphabeta T cells in normal human skin are also sequenced, complicating scalp TCR repertoire analysis, unlike mouse skin dominated by gammadelta T cells. Shared TCR sequences between patients were less evident than in mice, which may be partly attributable to HLA diversity in the patient population. Tofacitinib significantly decreased scalp clonality and the number of expanded CD8+ clones among the top 100 scalp clones. During tofacitinib treatment, many expanded lesional clones stuck around in both scalp and blood, and this persistence may partly explain why relapse happens after treatment is stopped.

Interpreted using the paper, the time point label stands for: roughly 24 weeks on oral tofacitinib. Interpreted using the paper, the treatment or condition label stands for: oral pan-JAK inhibitor, 5-10 mg twice daily. Peripheral blood and lesional scalp punch biopsies were obtained from patients with alopecia areata. PBMCs were isolated by density centrifugation and stained for CD3, CD4 and CD8, and CD4+ and CD8+ T cells were sorted on a FACSAria. Details on this clone: Its antigen remains undetermined. The record has no base qualities; no much larger clone is one base away.

Here the chain combines TRBV30 and TRBJ2-1, with a tentative D gene TRBD2 over 5 matching bases. The receptor's source is a human donor with alopecia areata. Material: CD8+ T cells sorted from blood, obtained at week 24, from a patient treated with tofacitinib. The CDR3 is CAWSVLLAPSSYNEQFF. The base sequence is TGTGCCTGGAGTGTACTTCTAGCACCGAGCTCCTACAATGAGCAGTTCTTC. Where the CDR3 stops, the reference TRBV30 and TRBJ2-1 genes take over; the full variable domain is SQTIHQWPATLVQPVGSPLSLECTVEGTSNPNLYWYRQAAGRGLQLLFYSVGIGQISSEVPQNLSASRPQDRQFILSSKKLLLSDSGFYLCAWSVLLAPSSYNEQFFGPGTRLTVL.